The clone carrying this T cell receptor beta chain was counted a single time. The sample comes from a study of Ad26.COV2.S vaccination and SARS-CoV-2 variants. The overall study: Donor was assigned to the Ad26.COV2.S arm of trial COV1001.

Treatment meaning: around 19 received Ad26.COV2.S at low or high dose, single or two shots; about five received placebo; per-sample allocation not given. Following the first vaccine or placebo injection, samples were taken on day 63. Based in Boston, the donor was an adult of 18-55 years. Vaccination employed an Ad26 vector expressing the Wuhan-strain SARS-CoV-2 spike. Only in-frame clones appear in the TCRdb table, and some are missing; sequencing was by immunoSEQ multiplex PCR. The sample carries 400,000 to 450,000 clones, roughly 90% recorded once. This CDR3 contains 14 residues. The V end lost 5 bases, the J end lost 6 bases, and 11 bases lay between the germline ends. The germline CDR1 and CDR2 sequences are LNHDA and SQIVND (reference sequence).

The chain joins TRBV19 to TRBJ1-6; the D is unclear. The clonotype originates from a person between 18 and 60 years old who received the Ad26.COV2.S COVID-19 vaccine or a placebo. The starting material was peripheral blood, obtained in a trial of Ad26.COV2.S vaccine versus placebo. The CDR3 nucleotides read TGTGCCAGTAGTGCGGCTGGATTTAATTCACCCCTCCACTTT. Its protein is CASSAAGFNSPLHF.